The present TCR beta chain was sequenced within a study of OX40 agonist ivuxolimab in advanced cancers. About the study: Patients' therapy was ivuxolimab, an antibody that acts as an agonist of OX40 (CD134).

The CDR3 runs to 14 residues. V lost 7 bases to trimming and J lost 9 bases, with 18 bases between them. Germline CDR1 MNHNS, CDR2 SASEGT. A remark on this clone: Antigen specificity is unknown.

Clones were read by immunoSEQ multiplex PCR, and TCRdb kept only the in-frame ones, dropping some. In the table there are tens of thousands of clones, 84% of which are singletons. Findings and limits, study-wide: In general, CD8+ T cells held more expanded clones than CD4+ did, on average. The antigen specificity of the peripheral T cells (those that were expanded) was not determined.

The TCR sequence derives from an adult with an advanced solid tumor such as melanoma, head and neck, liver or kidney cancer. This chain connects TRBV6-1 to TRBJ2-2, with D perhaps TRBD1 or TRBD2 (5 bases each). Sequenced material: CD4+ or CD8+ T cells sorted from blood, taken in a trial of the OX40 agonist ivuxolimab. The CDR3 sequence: CASNRDQLFWELFF. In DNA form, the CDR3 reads TGTGCCAGCAACCGGGACCAGCTTTTCTGGGAGCTGTTTTTT.